These T cell receptor beta chains were read from a single sample in a study of identical twins. TCRdb recomputed calls from the 5' RACE reads with MiXCR, one row per CDR3 protein. The sample includes about 520,000 distinct CDR3 sequences, roughly a fifth of them seen just once. This same sample was also taken into another study, of T cells expressing NK-cell markers.

Sequencing was carried out using CD4+ T cells sorted from blood. The receptors were gathered from a woman between 18 and 30 years old in good health. The CDR3 runs from the conserved cysteine through the conserved F or W. The D gene is left open where the match is weak. Where a row states a size, it is once, few, many or the class of an expanded clone; other rows omit it.

D gene,J gene,clone size,V gene,CDR3 DNA,CDR3 protein
.,TRBJ1-1,few,TRBV29-1,TGCAGCGTCCGAAGGAAAAGCACTGAAGCTTTCTTT,CSVRRKSTEAFF
TRBD2,TRBJ2-1,few,TRBV2,TGTGCCAGCAGTGACCCGGGACTAGCGGGAGTAAGGTCCTACAATGAGCAGTTCTTC,CASSDPGLAGVRSYNEQFF
.,TRBJ1-1,.,TRBV5-1,TGCGCCAGCAGCCCTCTGGGAGAGTTGAAAGCTTTCTTT,CASSPLGELKAFF
.,TRBJ2-1,few,TRBV2,TGTGCCAGCATGAAGGACATAAGCAATGAGCAGTTCTTC,CASMKDISNEQFF
TRBD2,TRBJ2-1,few,TRBV7-3,TGTGCCAGCAGCTTAGGGCTGCGACTAGCGGGGGGGCCTGAGCAGTTCTTC,CASSLGLRLAGGPEQFF
.,TRBJ2-1,few,TRBV20-1,TGCAGTGCTAGAGTATCTGGCAATGAGCAGTTCTTC,CSARVSGNEQFF
.,TRBJ2-1,.,TRBV3-1,TGTGCCAGCAGCCATCGGAGCTCCTACAATGAGCAGTTCTTC,CASSHRSSYNEQFF
.,TRBJ2-3,.,TRBV5-6,TGTGCCAGCAGCGTCGGAGCGAGGGGGACAGATACGCAGTATTTT,CASSVGARGTDTQYF
TRBD2,TRBJ2-5,.,TRBV18,TGTGCCAGCTCACCGACTAGCGGGTCGAAAGAGACCCAGTACTTC,CASSPTSGSKETQYF
.,TRBJ2-3,many,TRBV9,TGTGCCAGCAGCACTCCGATGGGGGGCTTGTCAGATACGCAGTATTTT,CASSTPMGGLSDTQYF
TRBD2,TRBJ2-5,.,TRBV20-1,TGCAGTGCTATAAGGACTAGCGGGATGGAGACCCAGTACTTC,CSAIRTSGMETQYF
TRBD2,TRBJ2-1,.,TRBV15,TGTGCCACCAGCAGAGGGGGTGGACTAGCGGGAGTTCCGGATGAGCAGTTCTTC,CATSRGGGLAGVPDEQFF
.,TRBJ2-7,few,TRBV20-1,TGCAGTGCTAGAGATCTGGCGGGACCGCCTCACTTC,CSARDLAGPPHF
.,TRBJ2-1,.,TRBV9,TGTGCCAGCAGCGTAGATGAATTGACTACAAAGTCGTATGAGCAGTTCTTC,CASSVDELTTKSYEQFF
.,TRBJ2-1,.,TRBV14,TGTGCCAGCAGCCCCGACTTGGGCGGAGCCACCTACAATGAGCAGTTCTTC,CASSPDLGGATYNEQFF
.,TRBJ2-5,.,TRBV7-9,TGTGCCAGCAGGGCCCAGGGAGAGACCCAGTACTTC,CASRAQGETQYF
TRBD1,TRBJ1-6,.,TRBV20-1,TGCAGTGTCCCCCCCCGGGACAGAGGATCACCCCTCCACTTT,CSVPPRDRGSPLHF
.,TRBJ2-1,few,TRBV27,TGTGCCAGCAGCCCAGACGGGGGCACTTACAATGAGCAGTTCTTC,CASSPDGGTYNEQFF
TRBD1,TRBJ2-4,.,TRBV4-3,TGCGCCAGCAGCCCGGGGACAGAGATAGCCAAAAACATTCAGTACTTC,CASSPGTEIAKNIQYF
.,TRBJ1-1,few,TRBV29-1,TGCAGCGTTGATCGGGGAGAAACTGAAGCTTTCTTT,CSVDRGETEAFF
.,TRBJ1-1,many,TRBV7-2,TGTGCCAGCAGCGCGGACACTGAAGCTTTCTTT,CASSADTEAFF
.,TRBJ1-6,.,TRBV20-1,TGCAGTGCCACCGTGGGCTCCCGCTCCTATAATTCACCCCTCCACTTT,CSATVGSRSYNSPLHF
.,TRBJ2-5,.,TRBV6-1,TGTGCCAGCAGTGGACAGGTTCTGGAAGAGACCCAGTACTTC,CASSGQVLEETQYF
.,TRBJ2-1,.,TRBV6-1,TGTGCCAGCAGTGGGTTCGAGGTATTGGTATTGATCACCGACAATGAGCAGTTCTTC,CASSGFEVLVLITDNEQFF
TRBD2,TRBJ2-1,few,TRBV20-1,TGCAGTGCTCTCGGACCGGGGGGGCAAGGAGAGCAGTTCTTC,CSALGPGGQGEQFF
TRBD1,TRBJ1-6,few,TRBV20-1,TGCAGTGCTAGGCCCGGGACAGGGAGAAATTCACCCCTCCACTTT,CSARPGTGRNSPLHF
TRBD2,TRBJ2-7,.,TRBV20-1,TGCAGTGCTACCAGGCCGGCAGCGGGAGGCCTTAGCTCCTACGAGCAGTACTTC,CSATRPAAGGLSSYEQYF
TRBD2,TRBJ2-1,.,TRBV7-9,TGTGCCAGCAGCTTACGGCGGGAGGGCCGGATAAATGAGCAGTTCTTC,CASSLRREGRINEQFF
TRBD1,TRBJ2-7,few,TRBV10-3,TGTGCCATCAGTGAAGTTAGGGGGCATAGAGAGCAGTACTTC,CAISEVRGHREQYF
TRBD1,TRBJ2-7,few,TRBV6-5,TGTGCCACCAGACAGGGGGAATACGAGCAGTACTTC,CATRQGEYEQYF
.,TRBJ1-1,few,TRBV7-8,TGTGCCAGCAGCTTAGGGGTGGTCCAGAACACTGAAGCTTTCTTT,CASSLGVVQNTEAFF
.,TRBJ1-2,.,TRBV11-2,TGTGCCAGCGCTACCCGGGTCTCTAACTATGGCTACACCTTC,CASATRVSNYGYTF
.,TRBJ1-1,.,TRBV6-1,TGTGCCAGCAAAGCAATCCGGGACCTCTCCAAAGCTTTCTTT,CASKAIRDLSKAFF
TRBD1,TRBJ2-2,few,TRBV15,TGTGCCACCAGCAGAAGGACAGGGGGCCGGGAGCTGTTTTTT,CATSRRTGGRELFF
TRBD2,TRBJ2-1,.,TRBV27,TGTGCCAGCAGTTTATCAGGTAGCGGGCCATTAAGGGATGAGCAGTTCTTC,CASSLSGSGPLRDEQFF
.,TRBJ1-4,.,TRBV10-3,TGTGCCATCAGTGAACAGCTATATGAAAAACTGTTTTTT,CAISEQLYEKLFF
.,TRBJ1-3,few,TRBV14,TGTGCCAGCAGCCTCACGAACAGGGGAAACACCATATATTTT,CASSLTNRGNTIYF
.,TRBJ1-2,many,TRBV6-1,TGTGCCAGCAGCCTCGGGAGACAGTTCTATGGCTACACCTTC,CASSLGRQFYGYTF
.,TRBJ2-3,few,TRBV5-1,TGCGCCAGCAGCCCTAACACCGACGCCTCGCAGTATTTT,CASSPNTDASQYF